What follows are 32 T cell receptor beta chains derived from one specimen sequenced in a study of blood T cell repertoires in COVID-19. Method: immunoSEQ multiplex PCR; TCRdb's copy keeps in-frame clones and lacks some. The data hold under 200,000 clones, with around 84% observed a single time. Sequencing was carried out using peripheral blood. These receptors originate from a woman aged 70-85 years with COVID-19, enrolled during active disease.

This chain connects TRBV30 to TRBJ1-4; D is uncertain. Germline CDR1 is GTSNPN and CDR2 is SVGIG (reference sequence). Trimming removed 2 bases at V and 0 bases at J, with 13 bases between. This CDR3 region has 16 residues. The CDR3 here is CAWSRGRRTTNEKLFF. CDR3 in DNA: TGTGCCTGGAGTCGCGGGCGGCGAACAACTAATGAAAAACTGTTTTTT.

The chain is built from TRBV10-3 and TRBJ2-3; TRBD2 matches at 13 bases. CDR1 and CDR2 (germline): ENHRY, SYGVKD. V shed 0 bases, J shed 3 bases, and the junction held 6 bases outside the gene matches. The CDR3 loop spans 18 amino acids. The CDR3 sequence: CAISESRGLAGVTDTQYF. In DNA, the CDR3 is TGTGCCATCAGTGAGTCCCGCGGACTAGCGGGAGTTACAGATACGCAGTATTTT.

The rearrangement links TRBV6-1 to TRBJ1-5; the D is unclear. CDR1 is MNHNS and CDR2 is SASEGT in the germline V gene. The CDR3 totals 15 residues. Deletions cut 1 base from V and 7 bases from J, with 14 bases between. The CDR3 sequence is CASSEERSSGQPQHF. The CDR3 DNA is TGTGCCAGCAGTGAAGAACGGAGTTCTGGACAGCCCCAGCATTTT.

The J gene is TRBJ1-1, the V gene TRBV6-5; D is uncertain. Germline-derived CDR1 and CDR2 are MNHEY and SVGAGI. The V gene lost 7 bases and the J gene lost 1 base, with 13 bases spanning the gap. There are 14 residues in the CDR3. The CDR3 DNA sequence: TGTGCCAGCATGGGGAGAGGGCCGAACACTGAAGCTTTCTTT. Translating gives CASMGRGPNTEAFF.

The CDR3 here is CASSIDRDQHF. The CDR3 DNA follows: TGTGCCAGTAGTATAGATCGGGACCAGCATTTT. The J gene is TRBJ1-5, the V gene TRBV19; D ambiguous. V gave up 0 bases and J gave up 12 bases, with 6 bases separating them. Germline lookup yields CDR1 LNHDA and CDR2 SQIVND (reference sequence). The CDR3 runs 11 residues.

The V call is TRBV28, the J call TRBJ1-4, with D uncertain. Germline assignment: CDR1 MDHEN and CDR2 SYDVKM. The CDR3 is 17 amino acids. Trimming took 3 bases from V and 7 from J, leaving 21 bases between them. The CDR3 here is CASSFARGKGYSEKLFF. CDR3 nucleotide sequence: TGTGCCAGCAGTTTTGCCCGCGGGAAGGGTTATAGTGAAAAACTGTTTTTT.

The chain is built from TRBV5-1 and TRBJ2-5, with 11 nucleotides matching TRBD2. The CDR3 contains 17 residues. CDR1 is SGHRS and CDR2 is YFSETQ in the germline V gene. V lost 0 bases and J lost 2; bases outside the gene matches: 6. CDR3 in DNA: TGCGCCAGCAGCTTGGGTGTAGTAGCGGGGGGGCAAGAGACCCAGTACTTC. Its protein product is CASSLGVVAGGQETQYF.

The chain employs TRBV18 and TRBJ1-5, with a tentative D call TRBD1 (6 bases). Germline-derived CDR1 and CDR2 are KGHSH and LQKENI. The CDR3 consists of 13 residues. V was cut by 6 bases and J by 4 bases, with 10 bases left in between. This CDR3 is CASSDQGNQPQHF. The DNA for the CDR3 is TGTGCCAGCTCGGACCAGGGGAATCAGCCCCAGCATTTT.

The chain links TRBV6-5 to TRBJ1-1, with TRBD1 identical over 7 bases. The V gene's germline CDR1 is MNHEY and CDR2 SVGAGI. V trimming: 11 bases; J trimming: 1 base; junction bases outside the gene matches: 7. This CDR3 is built from 13 residues. For the CDR3, the DNA is TGTGCCGTATCGGACAGGAGGAACACTGAAGCTTTCTTT. Translation gives CAVSDRRNTEAFF.

The chain has TRBV5-1 and TRBJ2-3, with D unclear. Germline values: CDR1 SGHRS, CDR2 YFSETQ. The CDR3 runs to 11 residues. V was shortened by 4 bases and J by 5 bases, with 5 bases between the two germline ends. The CDR3 is CASSQKDTQYF. The CDR3 DNA follows: TGCGCCAGCAGCCAAAAAGATACGCAGTATTTT. Filled out from reference TRBV5-1 and TRBJ2-3, the complete variable domain reads KAGVTQTPRYLIKTRGQQVTLSCSPISGHRSVSWYQQTPGQGLQFLFEYFSETQRNKGNFPGRFSGRQFSNSRSEMNVSTLELGDSALYLCASSQKDTQYFGPGTRLTVL.

The chain carries TRBV11-2 and TRBJ2-2, with 7 bases aligning to TRBD1. The CDR3 spans 14 residues. The germline gives CDR1 SGHAT, CDR2 FQNNGV. J lost 3 bases, V lost 5 bases, and 3 bases had no gene match. This CDR3 reads CASSLQGDTGELFF. Here the CDR3 DNA reads TGTGCCAGCAGCCTGCAGGGGGACACCGGGGAGCTGTTTTTT. The whole variable domain, remainder taken from reference TRBV11-2 and TRBJ2-2, is EAGVAQSPRYKIIEKRQSVAFWCNPISGHATLYWYQQILGQGPKLLIQFQNNGVVDDSQLPKDRFSAERLKGVDSTLKIQPAKLEDSAVYLCASSLQGDTGELFFGEGSRLTVL.

The chain has TRBV5-1 and TRBJ2-6; tentative D call: TRBD2 (5 bases). The CDR3 covers 16 residues. From germline, CDR1 is SGHRS and CDR2 YFSETQ. V was trimmed by 4 bases and J by 2 bases, leaving 13 bases between them. DNA for the CDR3: TGCGCCAGCAGCGACCTCAGAGGGACTGGGGCCAACGTCCTGACTTTC. Translation gives CASSDLRGTGANVLTF.

The sample holds a few counts of this clone. The chain has TRBV5-4 and TRBJ2-3; 8 nucleotides match TRBD2. The V segment lost 5 bases and the J segment 3 bases; nucleotides outside the gene matches: 2. Germline V gene data show CDR1 as SGHNT and CDR2 as YYREEE (reference sequence). The CDR3 extends over 13 amino acids. The CDR3 loop reads CASSQRETDTQYF. DNA for the CDR3: TGTGCCAGCAGTCAGCGGGAGACAGATACGCAGTATTTT.

The V call is TRBV2, the J call TRBJ2-7; the match to TRBD1 covers 7 bases. Germline CDR1 and CDR2: SNHLY and FYNNEI. V was pared by 4 bases and J by 2 bases, with 8 bases of the junction left unmatched. This CDR3 is 15 amino acids long. CDR3 DNA sequence: TGTGCCAGCAGTGTAGGACAGGTCGAGACCTACGAGCAGTACTTC. As protein: CASSVGQVETYEQYF.

The chain joins TRBV28 to TRBJ2-5; D may be TRBD2 (7 bases). V gave up 6 bases and J gave up 7 bases, with 24 bases separating them. CDR3 length equals 16 residues. Germline V gene data show CDR1 as MDHEN and CDR2 as SYDVKM. This CDR3 reads CASRPLGGREIGTQYF. For the CDR3, the DNA is TGTGCCAGCAGACCTCTGGGGGGGCGAGAGATAGGGACCCAGTACTTC.

The chain is built from TRBV18 and TRBJ1-1; D not certain. The CDR3 has 11 residues. V lost 1 base to trimming and J lost 8 bases, with 5 bases between them. Germline V gene data show CDR1 as KGHSH and CDR2 as LQKENI. The CDR3 is CASSPQQEAFF. The CDR3 region has the DNA TGTGCCAGCTCACCACAACAGGAAGCTTTCTTT.

The rearrangement links TRBV19 to TRBJ2-3; D possibly corresponds to TRBD1 (5 bases). The germline V and J ends were trimmed by 2 bases and 4 bases, with 10 bases remaining between them. The CDR3 is 14 amino acids. Germline lookup yields CDR1 LNHDA and CDR2 SQIVND (reference sequence). The CDR3 sequence is CASSIRRGPDTQYF. DNA of the CDR3: TGTGCCAGTAGTATACGAAGGGGTCCAGATACGCAGTATTTT.

This chain connects TRBV2 to TRBJ2-7; 11 nucleotides line up with TRBD1. The CDR3 length is 16 residues. V lost 6 bases, J lost 4 bases, and 11 bases stayed unmatched. The V gene's germline CDR1 is SNHLY and CDR2 FYNNEI. CDR3 DNA sequence: TGTGCCAGCAGCTCTAGGACAGGGGGCACGTCTTACGAGCAGTACGTC. Protein: CASSSRTGGTSYEQYV.

Regarding this clone: This sample includes further DNA sequences coding for the same CDR3. The V and J genes are TRBV27 and TRBJ1-1, with D unclear. This CDR3 is 15 amino acids long. Germline V gene data show CDR1 as MNHEY and CDR2 as SMNVEV (reference sequence). V lost 2 bases, J lost 1 base, and 11 bases lay in between. Here the CDR3 reads CASSLSGGANTEAFF. CDR3 bases: TGTGCCAGCAGTTTAAGTGGCGGCGCGAACACTGAAGCTTTCTTT.

This chain joins TRBV6-5 and TRBJ1-6; D call uncertain. Trimming left V 0 bases short and J 0 bases short, with 6 bases between. This CDR3 comprises 16 residues. Germline CDR1 and CDR2: MNHEY and SVGAGI. As DNA, the CDR3 is TGTGCCAGCAGTTACTCGGGGAGCTCCTATAATTCACCCCTCCACTTT. This codes for CASSYSGSSYNSPLHF.

In this sample, this clone turned up once. Other DNA sequences in this sample translate to the same CDR3. CDR3 region: CASSLRQGNTEAFF. CDR3 nucleotide sequence: TGTGCCAGCAGCCTTCGACAGGGGAACACTGAAGCTTTCTTT. The chain uses TRBV3-1 (or the pseudogene TRBV3-2) and TRBJ1-1; TRBD1 aligns across 7 bases. The CDR3 totals 14 residues. Looked up from germline, CDR1 is LGHDT and CDR2 is YNNKEL (reference sequence). The V and J ends lost 4 bases and 1 base, in that order; junction bases with no gene match: 3.

V is TRBV19 and J is TRBJ2-5, with D perhaps matching TRBD2 (5 bases). Looked up from germline, CDR1 is LNHDA and CDR2 is SQIVND (reference sequence). The V end was cut by 9 bases, the J end by 4 bases, with 12 bases between. The CDR3 spans 12 residues. CDR3 nucleotide sequence: TGTGCCAGCACGATAGGAGGAGAGACCCAGTACTTC. Its translation is CASTIGGETQYF.

A few counts support this clone. The chain links TRBV6-5 to TRBJ1-1; unclear D gene. This CDR3 has 10 residues. Trimming took 9 bases from V and 1 from J, leaving 3 bases between them. Per the germline V gene, CDR1 is MNHEY and CDR2 is SVGAGI. The CDR3 here is CASKNTEAFF. The CDR3 DNA follows: TGTGCCAGTAAGAACACTGAAGCTTTCTTT.

The chain is built from TRBV6-2 or TRBV6-3 and TRBJ1-2; D is possibly TRBD1 (5 bases). Trimming shortened V by 6 bases and J by 4 bases, and 15 bases separated the two germline ends. This CDR3 contains 14 residues. The germline CDR1 and CDR2 sequences are MNHEY and SVGEGT. The CDR3 DNA follows: TGTGCCAGCAGCAAAACAGGCTCCGGCTATGGCTACACCTTC. Translated, it gives CASSKTGSGYGYTF.

This clone occurred once. The chain combines TRBV28 with TRBJ1-1; D is uncertain. The CDR3 has 13 residues. Germline loops: CDR1 MDHEN, CDR2 SYDVKM. V dropped 7 bases and J dropped 4 bases, with 13 bases sitting between them. The CDR3 DNA reads TGTGCCAGCATCCCCCACTACGCCACTGAAGCTTTCTTT. Translating it yields CASIPHYATEAFF.

The V call is TRBV14, the J call TRBJ1-2; D unresolved. V lost 1 base and J 8 bases, leaving 14 bases between the germline ends. The CDR3 is 14 amino acids. CDR1 is SGHDN, CDR2 FVKESK, per germline. Written as DNA, the CDR3 is TGTGCCAGCAGCCAAGGGACTTCGGCGAGCGGCTACACCTTC. Translated, it gives CASSQGTSASGYTF.

The rearrangement links TRBV11-2 to TRBJ2-1; 12 nucleotides line up with TRBD2. Trimming cost V 5 bases and J 2 bases; bases outside gene matches: 4. CDR3 size: 16 residues. Germline V lookup: CDR1 SGHAT, CDR2 FQNNGV. The CDR3 loop is CASSRGLAGTYNEQFF. The CDR3 region has the DNA TGTGCCAGCAGCCGAGGACTAGCGGGGACCTACAATGAGCAGTTCTTC.

The genes are TRBV14 and TRBJ2-2; no reliable D call. The CDR3 sequence is 17 residues long. The germline V and J ends were trimmed by 0 bases and 8 bases, with 19 bases remaining between them. CDR1 SGHDN and CDR2 FVKESK come from the germline V gene. The CDR3 sequence is CASSQDPPFFVSGELFF. In nucleotides, the CDR3 is TGTGCCAGCAGCCAAGATCCCCCTTTTTTTGTATCTGGGGAGCTGTTTTTT.

The CDR3 protein is CSVELWPSNEKLFF. In DNA, the CDR3 is TGCAGCGTTGAACTCTGGCCGTCTAATGAAAAACTGTTTTTT. This chain links TRBV29-1 with TRBJ1-4; D call uncertain. The germline V gene has CDR1 SQVTM and CDR2 ANQGSEA. V was shortened by 2 bases and J by 3 bases, with 10 bases between the two germline ends. The CDR3 loop spans 14 amino acids.

The chain links TRBV4-2 to TRBJ2-3, with D perhaps TRBD2 (5 bases). The germline CDR1 and CDR2 sequences are LGHNA and YNFKEQ. The CDR3 is 16 amino acids. V gave up 0 bases and J gave up 6 bases, with 16 bases separating them. The CDR3: CASSQDGGPRPDTQYF. For the CDR3, the DNA is TGTGCCAGCAGCCAAGATGGAGGACCCCGCCCCGATACGCAGTATTTT.

V is TRBV18 and J is TRBJ1-1, with D perhaps matching TRBD1 (6 bases). The CDR3 runs 16 residues. CDR1 KGHSH and CDR2 LQKENI come from the germline V gene. Deletions cut 3 bases from V and 7 bases from J, with 21 bases between. The CDR3, as DNA: TGTGCCAGCTCACCGCAAGATACAGGGCGGCATGGTGAAGCTTTCTTT. Translation: CASSPQDTGRHGEAFF.

This chain uses TRBV6-6 with TRBJ2-5; no reliable D call. Germline V gives CDR1 MNHNY, CDR2 SVGAGI (reference sequence). There are 14 residues in the CDR3. Trimming removed 2 bases from V and 4 bases from J, with 11 bases in between. CDR3 DNA sequence: TGTGCCAGCAGTTACGGTCGGGTAAGAGAGACCCAGTACTTC. It translates to CASSYGRVRETQYF.